Below, 23 T cell receptor beta chains from the same sample are listed, as sequenced in a study of blood T cell repertoires in COVID-19. Only in-frame clones appear in the TCRdb table, and some are missing; sequencing was by immunoSEQ multiplex PCR. The sample includes some 75,000 clones, around 90% of them seen just once. The sequenced material came from peripheral blood. Source of these receptors: a human donor in a cohort sampled during active COVID-19.

V is TRBV6-4 and J is TRBJ1-1; D possibly corresponds to TRBD1 (5 bases). Germline V gene data show CDR1 as MRHNA and CDR2 as SNTAGT. CDR3 length: 13 amino acids. V gave up 6 bases and J gave up 1 base, with 9 bases separating them. CDR3 nucleotides: TGTGCCAGCAGCTTGACAGAGAACACTGAAGCTTTCTTT. This gives the protein CASSLTENTEAFF.

The genes are TRBV20-1 and TRBJ2-7; D remains ambiguous. The germline V and J ends were trimmed by 3 bases and 0 bases, with 6 bases remaining between them. The CDR3 sequence is 12 residues long. Germline V gives CDR1 DFQATT, CDR2 SNEGSKA (reference sequence). The DNA of the CDR3 is TGCAGTGCTAGTACGCGCTCCTACGAGCAGTACTTC. Its translation: CSASTRSYEQYF.

The rearrangement uses TRBV3-1 (or the pseudogene TRBV3-2) and TRBJ1-2; D not resolved. The length of the CDR3 is 12 residues. CDR1 is LGHDT, CDR2 YNNKEL, per germline (reference sequence). V was pared by 5 bases and J by 8 bases, with 12 bases between. The CDR3 spells CASSSTGSGYTF. As DNA, the CDR3 is TGTGCCAGCAGCTCAACCGGGAGCGGCTACACCTTC.

In regard to this clone: The sample carries other DNA sequences with the same CDR3. This sequence joins TRBV12-3 or TRBV12-4 and TRBJ2-7; no clear D. The CDR3 length is 13 residues. Trimming left V 1 base short and J 0 bases short, with 4 bases between. CDR3 loop: CASSLDSSYEQYF. CDR3 coding DNA: TGTGCCAGCAGTTTAGACAGCTCCTACGAGCAGTACTTC.

CDR3 DNA sequence: TGTGCCAGCAGTTCGGAGTCCGCCGGGGAGCTGTTTTTT. Translating it yields CASSSESAGELFF. J is TRBJ2-2 and V is TRBV2; D unresolved. V lost 5 bases, J lost 6 bases, and 10 bases lay in between. The CDR3 loop spans 13 amino acids. Germline loops: CDR1 SNHLY, CDR2 FYNNEI.

The V gene is TRBV5-6, the J gene TRBJ2-7; D not resolved. The CDR3 length is 12 residues. V lost 1 base and J lost 3, with 5 bases in between. Germline assignment: CDR1 SGHDT and CDR2 YYEEEE. In nucleotides, the CDR3 is TGTGCCAGCAGCTTGTTCGGCTACGAGCAGTACTTC. Translation gives CASSLFGYEQYF.

This clone appeared once. The rearrangement uses TRBV3-1 (or the pseudogene TRBV3-2) and TRBJ2-5; perhaps TRBD2 as D (5 bases). This CDR3 has 14 residues. V gave up 1 base and J gave up 5 bases, with 11 bases separating them. The germline V gene has CDR1 LGHDT and CDR2 YNNKEL (reference sequence). CDR3 DNA: TGTGCCAGCAGCCAAGCGGGGTTTGCTGAGACCCAGTACTTC. This gives the protein CASSQAGFAETQYF.

The chain joins TRBV6-1 to TRBJ2-1, with TRBD2 matching 8 bases. CDR1 and CDR2 from the germline V gene are MNHNS and SASEGT. This CDR3 contains 16 residues. The V gene end was trimmed by 4 bases and the J gene end by 2 bases; junction bases not matched to a gene: 7. The CDR3 nucleotides read TGTGCCAGCAGTGGCGGGCTACTAGCGGCCTACAATGAGCAGTTCTTC. Residues: CASSGGLLAAYNEQFF.

The V and J genes are TRBV5-1 and TRBJ2-7; the D is unclear. V lost 2 bases to trimming and J lost 6 bases, with 12 bases between them. The CDR3 is 13 residues long. CDR1 and CDR2 from the germline V gene are SGHRS and YFSETQ. CDR3 sequence: CASSLEQNSEQYF. Written as DNA, the CDR3 is TGCGCCAGCAGCTTAGAACAGAACAGCGAGCAGTACTTC.

The V and J genes are TRBV6-2 or TRBV6-3 and TRBJ2-3, with D possibly being TRBD1 (5 bases). Trimming cost V 8 bases and J 0 bases, with 15 bases left between them. Looked up from germline, CDR1 is MNHEY and CDR2 is SVGEGT. This CDR3 spans 15 amino acids. The CDR3 nucleotides are TGTGCCAGCCGCCCGTTAGGACAAAGCACAGATACGCAGTATTTT. This codes for CASRPLGQSTDTQYF.

This clone appeared once. The chain joins TRBV6-5 to TRBJ2-7; 9 nucleotides align to TRBD1. The V segment lost 2 bases and the J segment 7 bases; nucleotides outside the gene matches: 9. Germline lookup yields CDR1 MNHEY and CDR2 SVGAGI. CDR3 length equals 15 residues. CDR3 nucleotides: TGTGCCAGCAGTTACCGACAGGGGGAATCATGGGAGCAGTACTTC. Encoded protein: CASSYRQGESWEQYF.

This chain uses TRBV3-1 (or the pseudogene TRBV3-2) with TRBJ1-6, with 11 bases identical to TRBD1. The CDR3 runs to 20 residues. V lost 4 bases and J lost 7; bases outside the gene matches: 18. Germline CDR1 and CDR2: LGHDT and YNNKEL (reference sequence). The CDR3 spells CASSPDPRTGGSDENSPLHF. CDR3 nucleotides: TGTGCCAGCAGCCCGGATCCTCGGACAGGGGGCTCGGATGAGAATTCACCCCTCCACTTT.

V is TRBV7-8 and J is TRBJ1-1; no clear D. V lost 6 bases, J lost 3 bases, and 11 bases lay in between. In germline, CDR1 is SGHVS, CDR2 FQNEAQ. The CDR3 totals 13 residues. CDR3 protein: CASRAGFDTEAFF. The CDR3 DNA sequence: TGTGCCAGCAGGGCGGGGTTTGACACTGAAGCTTTCTTT.

The rearrangement uses TRBV6-5 and TRBJ1-1, with D perhaps TRBD1 (5 bases). The CDR3 covers 13 residues. Trimming pared 6 bases from V and 3 bases from J, leaving 11 bases between. The germline V gene encodes CDR1 MNHEY and CDR2 SVGAGI. Here the CDR3 reads CASRMGGDTEAFF. CDR3 coding DNA: TGTGCCAGCAGGATGGGAGGGGACACTGAAGCTTTCTTT.

This chain uses TRBV6-1 with TRBJ2-3; TRBD1 matches 7 bases. The trim removed 2 bases at V and 6 bases at J, leaving 5 bases unmatched. Germline V CDR1 and CDR2: MNHNS, SASEGT. The CDR3 is 14 amino acids. In DNA form, the CDR3 reads TGTGCCAGCAGTGAAAGCACAGGGGCTGATACGCAGTATTTT. This translates into CASSESTGADTQYF.

This chain links TRBV6-2 or TRBV6-3 with TRBJ2-1; 7 bases line up with TRBD2. Trimming cost V 5 bases and J 8 bases; bases outside gene matches: 18. Germline CDR1 MNHEY, CDR2 SVGEGT. The CDR3 length is 17 residues. For the CDR3, the DNA is TGTGCCAGCAGTCCGGGACTACTCAGCCGGGGGTCCGATGAGCAGTTCTTC. It encodes CASSPGLLSRGSDEQFF.

The CDR3 sequence: CASSLEEGAYEQYF. CDR3 nucleotide sequence: TGTGCCAGCAGCTTAGAGGAAGGAGCCTACGAGCAGTACTTC. The V gene is TRBV7-9, the J gene TRBJ2-7; D is uncertain. The germline V gene encodes CDR1 SEHNR and CDR2 FQNEAQ (reference sequence). Deletions cut 1 base from V and 2 bases from J, with 9 bases between. The CDR3 covers 14 residues.

Only a few counts were recorded for this clone. V and J are TRBV7-9 and TRBJ1-1; the D is unclear. This CDR3 has 15 amino acids. V was clipped by 5 bases and J by 2 bases, with 15 bases between them. Germline V gene data show CDR1 as SEHNR and CDR2 as FQNEAQ (reference sequence). The CDR3 loop reads CASSPQTFSNTEAFF. As DNA, the CDR3 is TGTGCCAGCAGCCCGCAGACTTTTTCCAACACTGAAGCTTTCTTT. The complete variable domain, with remaining parts taken from reference TRBV7-9 and TRBJ1-1, reads DTGVSQNPRHKITKRGQNVTFRCDPISEHNRLYWYRQTLGQGPEFLTYFQNEAQLEKSRLLSDRFSAERPKGSFSTLEIQRTEQGDSAMYLCASSPQTFSNTEAFFGQGTRLTVV.

CDR3 loop: CASSRGGAGANVLTF. Here the CDR3 DNA reads TGTGCCAGCAGTCGAGGGGGCGCGGGGGCCAACGTCCTGACTTTC. The gene calls are TRBV6-6 and TRBJ2-6; 7 bases fit TRBD1. There are 15 residues in the CDR3. CDR1 is MNHNY and CDR2 is SVGAGI in the germline V gene (reference sequence). V dropped 5 bases and J dropped 4; count of bases not matched to a gene: 5.

V gene TRBV4-3 combines with J gene TRBJ1-2; D is perhaps TRBD1 (5 bases). V was pared by 0 bases and J by 0 bases, with 14 bases between. Germline CDR1 LGHNA, CDR2 YSLEER. This CDR3 has 17 amino acids. As DNA, the CDR3 is TGCGCCAGCAGCCAAGATAGGAGGGACCGAGCTAACTATGGCTACACCTTC. It encodes CASSQDRRDRANYGYTF.

This clone was seen more than once but under ten times. The rearrangement uses TRBV18 and TRBJ1-1; D call uncertain. The CDR3 runs 15 residues. V was trimmed by 4 bases and J by 4 bases, leaving 16 bases between them. Germline assignment: CDR1 KGHSH and CDR2 LQKENI. CDR3 DNA: TGTGCCAGCTCACGCGCCCCCAGCGGATCCACTGAAGCTTTCTTT. Encoded protein: CASSRAPSGSTEAFF.

This chain's CDR3 is CASTIGKTSGHYEQYF. CDR3 DNA: TGCGCCAGCACCATAGGGAAGACTAGCGGCCACTACGAGCAGTACTTC. This rearrangement joins TRBV5-1 to TRBJ2-7; 9 bases agree with TRBD2. Germline values: CDR1 SGHRS, CDR2 YFSETQ. The CDR3 spans 16 residues. With V trimmed by 6 bases and J by 3 bases, 13 bases remained unmatched.

This clone is a singleton in its sample. The chain combines TRBV9 with TRBJ2-2; D unresolved. The CDR3 contains 14 residues. V lost 3 bases to trimming and J lost 1 base, with 7 bases between them. Looked up from germline, CDR1 is SGDLS and CDR2 is YYNGEE. CDR3 protein: CASSDFMNTGELFF. DNA of the CDR3: TGTGCCAGCAGCGATTTTATGAACACCGGGGAGCTGTTTTTT. The whole variable domain, remainder taken from reference TRBV9 and TRBJ2-2, is DSGVTQTPKHLITATGQRVTLRCSPRSGDLSVYWYQQSLDQGLQFLIQYYNGEERAKGNILERFSAQQFPDLHSELNLSSLELGDSALYFCASSDFMNTGELFFGEGSRLTVL.